The 7 T cell receptor beta chains below all came from one sample that was sequenced in a study of OX40 agonist ivuxolimab in advanced cancers. Generated by immunoSEQ multiplex PCR, the TCRdb table keeps only in-frame clones and is missing some. Altogether tens of thousands of clones are present, 85% to 90% being singletons, with the ten largest covering around 0.91%. The sample in question was CD4+ or CD8+ T cells sorted from blood, obtained in a trial of the OX40 agonist ivuxolimab. Receptors originate from an adult with an advanced solid tumor such as melanoma, head and neck, liver or kidney cancer.

The J gene is TRBJ1-6, the V gene TRBV7-2, with D unclear. The CDR3 runs to 15 residues. Germline-derived CDR1 and CDR2 are SGHTA and FQGNSA. V was pared by 7 bases and J by 8 bases, with 18 bases between. For the CDR3, the DNA is TGTGCCAGCACCCCCCGAAGGGTGAGGGATTCACCCCTCCACTTT. Translated: CASTPRRVRDSPLHF.

The chain employs TRBV7-2 and TRBJ2-5, with D perhaps matching TRBD2 (6 bases). Trimming cost V 4 bases and J 4 bases, with 13 bases left between them. The CDR3 is 14 amino acids. The germline V gene has CDR1 SGHTA and CDR2 FQGNSA. This CDR3 reads CASSSGPGRETQYF. For the CDR3, the DNA is TGTGCCAGCAGCTCGGGCCCCGGGAGAGAGACCCAGTACTTC.

The V and J genes are TRBV18 and TRBJ2-1; the D gene is possibly TRBD1 (5 bases). Germline assignment: CDR1 KGHSH and CDR2 LQKENI. The CDR3 covers 12 residues. V gave up 5 bases and J gave up 7 bases, with 9 bases separating them. CDR3 in DNA: TGTGCCAGCTCAGCCACAGGAAATGAGCAGTTCTTC. The encoded protein is CASSATGNEQFF.

The chain combines TRBV7-2 with TRBJ2-7; the D call may be TRBD1 or TRBD2 (5 bases each). Per the germline V gene, CDR1 is SGHTA and CDR2 is FQGNSA. The CDR3 has 15 amino acids. V was clipped by 5 bases and J by 0 bases, with 14 bases between them. DNA of the CDR3: TGTGCCAGCAGCCGGGACGGACGAAACTCCTACGAGCAGTACTTC. This translates into CASSRDGRNSYEQYF.

V is TRBV28 and J is TRBJ2-7; 9 bases match TRBD1. The CDR3 has 16 residues. Germline V CDR1 and CDR2: MDHEN, SYDVKM. Trimming removed 5 bases from V and 4 bases from J; junction bases left unmatched: 12. The CDR3 region has the DNA TGTGCCAGCAGTCTGCCCTCCGGGACAGGGAGTTACGAGCAGTACTTC. It translates to CASSLPSGTGSYEQYF. Full variable domain (missing parts from reference TRBV28 and TRBJ2-7): DVKVTQSSRYLVKRTGEKVFLECVQDMDHENMFWYRQDPGLGLRLIYFSYDVKMKEKGDIPEGYSVSREKKERFSLILESASTNQTSMYLCASSLPSGTGSYEQYFGPGTRLTVT.

This chain joins TRBV5-1 and TRBJ1-2; 7 nucleotides align to TRBD1. The germline gives CDR1 SGHRS, CDR2 YFSETQ. The CDR3 length is 12 residues. The J segment lost 13 bases and the V segment lost 3 bases, leaving 9 bases of the junction unmatched. CDR3 DNA: TGCGCCAGCAGCTACGAGGGGGCTCTCTGCACCTTC. This codes for CASSYEGALCTF.

The chain carries TRBV2 and TRBJ2-3; TRBD2 aligns across 9 bases. Per germline, CDR1 SNHLY and CDR2 FYNNEI. The CDR3 runs to 17 residues. J lost 3 bases, V lost 4 bases, and 11 bases had no gene match. CDR3 DNA: TGTGCCAGCAGTGCCGGGCGGCTAGCGGGGCTTACAGATACGCAGTATTTT. Its protein is CASSAGRLAGLTDTQYF.